The next 32 T cell receptor beta chains were all read from a single sample in a study of blood T cell repertoires in COVID-19. Measured with immunoSEQ multiplex PCR; TCRdb has only the in-frame clones, and not every one. The sample has roughly 170,000 clones; 80% to 90% are singletons. Sequenced material: peripheral blood. These receptors were obtained from a woman aged 70-85 years with COVID-19, enrolled during active disease.

The V and J genes are TRBV12-3 or TRBV12-4 and TRBJ1-5; no reliable D call. V dropped 1 base and J dropped 7 bases, with 8 bases sitting between them. The CDR3 has 13 amino acids. This CDR3 is CASSLDSIQPQHF. For the CDR3, the DNA is TGTGCCAGCAGTTTAGACAGTATCCAGCCCCAGCATTTT.

V and J are TRBV3-1 (or the pseudogene TRBV3-2) and TRBJ1-2; D remains ambiguous. CDR3 size: 14 residues. Looked up from germline, CDR1 is LGHDT and CDR2 is YNNKEL (reference sequence). Deletions cut 0 bases from V and 4 bases from J, with 9 bases between. This chain's CDR3 is CASSQDQAIYGYTF. The CDR3 DNA reads as TGTGCCAGCAGCCAAGATCAGGCCATCTATGGCTACACCTTC.

The chain has TRBV14 and TRBJ2-5; 9 nucleotides match TRBD2. The CDR3 is 17 residues long. Germline assignment: CDR1 SGHDN and CDR2 FVKESK. With V trimmed by 0 bases and J by 3 bases, 8 bases remained unmatched. CDR3 in amino acids: CASSQDRAGGPEETQYF. In DNA form, the CDR3 reads TGTGCCAGCAGCCAAGATCGGGCGGGAGGGCCGGAAGAGACCCAGTACTTC.

The chain employs TRBV5-1 and TRBJ2-3; D is undetermined. V lost 4 bases and J lost 2, with 5 bases in between. The CDR3 length is 12 residues. Germline V gene data show CDR1 as SGHRS and CDR2 as YFSETQ. The CDR3 loop is CASSIHTDTQYF. The CDR3, as DNA: TGCGCCAGCAGCATACACACAGATACGCAGTATTTT.

The chain links TRBV18 to TRBJ2-1, with 10 bases fitting TRBD2. Germline V CDR1 and CDR2: KGHSH, LQKENI. J was trimmed by 7 bases and V by 3 bases; bases with no gene match: 6. This CDR3 has 15 amino acids. The CDR3 region has the DNA TGTGCCAGCTCACCCCTAGCGGGAGCTGGAAATGAGCAGTTCTTC. This sequence encodes CASSPLAGAGNEQFF.

The rearrangement links TRBV7-9 to TRBJ2-1; TRBD2 agrees at 10 bases. The CDR3 sequence is 13 residues long. Germline-derived CDR1 and CDR2 are SEHNR and FQNEAQ (reference sequence). The trim removed 3 bases at V and 14 bases at J, leaving 7 bases unmatched. CDR3 bases: TGTGCCAGCAGCTTGGCCCCACTAGCGGGAAAGTTCTTC. This gives the protein CASSLAPLAGKFF.

This clone appeared a single time. The J gene is TRBJ2-7, the V gene TRBV11-2, with TRBD2 identical over 9 bases. CDR3 length equals 16 residues. Germline trimming cut 5 bases from V and 0 bases from J; bases unmatched to any gene: 8. Germline V gene lookup returns CDR1 SGHAT and CDR2 FQNNGV. CDR3 nucleotides: TGTGCCAGCAGCAGTAGCGGGAGTGATTACTCCTACGAGCAGTACTTC. Translation gives CASSSSGSDYSYEQYF.

The DNA for the CDR3 is TGTGCCAGCAGTTTATATTCTGGGGGGACTGAAGCTTTCTTT. As protein: CASSLYSGGTEAFF. The chain is built from TRBV27 and TRBJ1-1; tentatively, D is TRBD1 (5 bases). Trimming left V 1 base short and J 5 bases short, with 11 bases between. CDR1 is MNHEY, CDR2 SMNVEV, per germline (reference sequence). This CDR3 contains 14 residues.

This sequence joins TRBV9 and TRBJ2-7; no clear D gene. V lost 5 bases, J lost 3 bases, and 18 bases lay in between. CDR3 size: 15 residues. From germline, CDR1 is SGDLS and CDR2 YYNGEE. The CDR3, as DNA: TGTGCCAGCAGTAGACTGGGTGGTTCAATCTACGAGCAGTACTTC. Amino acids: CASSRLGGSIYEQYF.

The V call is TRBV6-6, the J call TRBJ1-5; TRBD1 matches at 7 bases. V trimming: 7 bases; J trimming: 7 bases; junction bases outside the gene matches: 10. This CDR3 comprises 14 residues. Germline V gene sequence: CDR1 MNHNY, CDR2 SVGAGI (reference sequence). CDR3 nucleotides: TGTGCCAGCACTCCCAGGGACAGCGGACAGCCCCAGCATTTT. Translation gives CASTPRDSGQPQHF.

This clone has just one count. The chain recombines TRBV7-2 with TRBJ2-1; tentative D call: TRBD2 (5 bases). CDR3 length: 12 residues. From germline, CDR1 is SGHTA and CDR2 FQGNSA. The V end lost 5 bases, the J end lost 14 bases, and 16 bases lay between the germline ends. CDR3 amino acids: CASSHSTLAEFF. CDR3 DNA: TGTGCCAGCAGCCACTCCACCCTAGCCGAGTTCTTC. Complete variable domain (other parts from reference TRBV7-2 and TRBJ2-1): GAGVSQSPSNKVTEKGKDVELRCDPISGHTALYWYRQSLGQGLEFLIYFQGNSAPDKSGLPSDRFSAERTGGSVSTLTIQRTQQEDSAVYLCASSHSTLAEFFGPGTRLTVL.

The chain's CDR3 is CASSQYGSSTEAFF. The CDR3 nucleotides read TGTGCCAGCAGCCAATACGGGAGTTCCACTGAAGCTTTCTTT. The chain uses TRBV16 and TRBJ1-1, with D uncertain. Germline CDR1 and CDR2: KGHSY and FQNENV. The CDR3 loop spans 14 amino acids. The V end lost 1 base, the J end lost 4 bases, and 10 bases lay between the germline ends.

V is TRBV11-2 and J is TRBJ1-4, with D possibly being TRBD1 (6 bases). Per the germline V gene, CDR1 is SGHAT and CDR2 is FQNNGV. Between the trimmed V and J ends, which lost 2 bases and 16 bases, there was a span of 17 bases. CDR3 length: 13 residues. The CDR3 region has the DNA TGTGCCAGCAGCTTAATAAACACAGGGCCATCGTTTTTT. Its protein product is CASSLINTGPSFF.

The V gene is TRBV18, the J gene TRBJ2-1; 9 bases agree with TRBD1. The V and J ends lost 8 bases and 6 bases, in that order; junction bases with no gene match: 8. Germline V gene lookup returns CDR1 KGHSH and CDR2 LQKENI. This CDR3 comprises 14 residues. CDR3: CASTSGQGFNEQFF. The CDR3 region has the DNA TGTGCCAGCACATCGGGACAGGGATTCAATGAGCAGTTCTTC.

The V gene is TRBV11-2, the J gene TRBJ2-1; TRBD2 matches 7 bases. The CDR3 extends over 13 amino acids. Germline loops: CDR1 SGHAT, CDR2 FQNNGV. V lost 5 bases to trimming and J lost 9 bases; unmatched junction nucleotides: 7. CDR3 bases: TGTGCCAGCAGCCCCCAAGCGGGAACTGAGCAGTTCTTC. It codes for CASSPQAGTEQFF.

CDR3 DNA: TGTGCCAGCAGCGCGACTTGGTCAATAGACAATGAGCAGTTCTTC. Its protein product is CASSATWSIDNEQFF. The rearrangement links TRBV5-4 to TRBJ2-1; no firm D call. Trimming shortened V by 4 bases and J by 5 bases, and 16 bases separated the two germline ends. Germline CDR1 SGHNT, CDR2 YYREEE (reference sequence). The CDR3 sequence is 15 residues long.

The rearrangement uses TRBV6-6 and TRBJ2-1; 11 bases match TRBD2. After removal of 8 bases from V and 2 bases from J, the junction contained 2 bases not matched to a gene. CDR3 length: 14 amino acids. The germline V gene encodes CDR1 MNHNY and CDR2 SVGAGI (reference sequence). The CDR3 DNA follows: TGTGCCAGCCAGACTAGCGGGACCTACAATGAGCAGTTCTTC. This sequence encodes CASQTSGTYNEQFF.

This chain uses TRBV5-4 with TRBJ1-2; the D gene is possibly TRBD1 (6 bases). The germline CDR1 and CDR2 sequences are SGHNT and YYREEE (reference sequence). The CDR3 consists of 16 residues. The V and J ends lost 0 bases and 4 bases respectively, with 16 bases between them. The DNA of the CDR3 is TGTGCCAGCAGCTTGGAGACAGGCGACTACGGCTATGGCTACACCTTC. It is translated as CASSLETGDYGYGYTF. The entire variable domain, with the rest obtained from reference TRBV5-4 and TRBJ1-2, is as follows: ETGVTQSPTHLIKTRGQQVTLRCSSQSGHNTVSWYQQALGQGPQFIFQYYREEENGRGNFPPRFSGLQFPNYSSELNVNALELDDSALYLCASSLETGDYGYGYTFGSGTRLTVV.

This chain joins TRBV7-6 and TRBJ1-4, with TRBD1 matching 9 bases. V lost 4 bases and J lost 4; bases outside the gene matches: 4. From germline, CDR1 is SGHVS and CDR2 FNYEAQ. The CDR3 loop spans 15 amino acids. DNA of the CDR3: TGTGCCAGCAGCTGGTCGGGACAGGGTAATGAAAAACTGTTTTTT. As protein: CASSWSGQGNEKLFF.

The chain links TRBV5-1 to TRBJ1-1, with TRBD1 as a possible D gene (6 bases). The V end lost 7 bases, the J end lost 1 base, and 14 bases lay between the germline ends. This CDR3 spans 14 amino acids. Germline V gene data show CDR1 as SGHRS and CDR2 as YFSETQ. The CDR3 reads CASGLGHANTEAFF. Written as DNA, the CDR3 is TGCGCCAGCGGGTTGGGACATGCGAACACTGAAGCTTTCTTT.

The V call is TRBV29-1, the J call TRBJ2-3; 8 bases agree with TRBD2. Germline CDR1 reads SQVTM; CDR2 reads ANQGSEA. Unmatched junction bases numbered 4, after V lost 5 bases and J lost 3 bases. The CDR3 runs 13 residues. The CDR3 DNA sequence: TGCAGCGTTATGGGACTAGATACAGATACGCAGTATTTT. Translating gives CSVMGLDTDTQYF.

The chain links TRBV7-8 to TRBJ2-3; 7 bases map to TRBD1. V lost 5 bases and J lost 4; bases outside the gene matches: 9. The CDR3 is made up of 15 amino acids. Germline V gene data show CDR1 as SGHVS and CDR2 as FQNEAQ. In DNA form, the CDR3 reads TGTGCCAGCAGCCAATTTACAGGGGATGCAGATACGCAGTATTTT. The encoded protein is CASSQFTGDADTQYF.

The gene calls are TRBV4-3 and TRBJ1-1; D remains unclear. Germline V CDR1 and CDR2: LGHNA, YSLEER. Trimming shortened V by 3 bases and J by 4 bases, and 12 bases separated the two germline ends. The CDR3 spans 14 residues. The CDR3 reads CASSQGWRGTEAFF. As DNA, the CDR3 is TGCGCCAGCAGCCAGGGCTGGCGGGGCACTGAAGCTTTCTTT.

The CDR3 sequence: CASSLDRVNAEAFF. CDR3 coding DNA: TGTGCCAGCAGCTTAGACAGGGTGAATGCTGAAGCTTTCTTT. The chain uses TRBV7-3 and TRBJ1-1, with 7 bases that match TRBD1. Germline lookup yields CDR1 SGHTA and CDR2 FQGTGA. This CDR3 contains 14 residues. V gave up 2 bases and J gave up 6 bases; unmatched junction bases: 6.

The chain joins TRBV5-6 to TRBJ1-5, with unresolved D. Trimming stripped 0 bases from V and 7 bases from J, with 8 bases between. This CDR3 contains 13 residues. The germline V gene encodes CDR1 SGHDT and CDR2 YYEEEE. As DNA, the CDR3 is TGTGCCAGCAGCTTGGCTCCGGGGCAGCCCCAGCATTTT. Its protein product is CASSLAPGQPQHF.

CDR3 region: CASSLKGISGAGEQYF. CDR3 nucleotide sequence: TGTGCCAGCAGCTTAAAAGGTATTAGCGGAGCAGGGGAGCAGTACTTC. The J gene is TRBJ2-7, the V gene TRBV7-2; D may be TRBD2 (6 bases). Germline CDR1 is SGHTA and CDR2 is FQGNSA. There are 16 residues in the CDR3. The V end was cut by 2 bases, the J end by 7 bases, with 21 bases between.

In this sample, this clone turned up once. The genes are TRBV5-6 and TRBJ1-3; 7 bases map to TRBD1. The V segment lost 0 bases and the J segment 7 bases; nucleotides outside the gene matches: 4. The V gene's germline CDR1 is SGHDT and CDR2 YYEEEE. This CDR3 comprises 14 residues. CDR3 sequence (DNA): TGTGCCAGCAGCTTGGAGGGCAGGGGGAACACCATATATTTT. This codes for CASSLEGRGNTIYF. The complete variable domain, with remaining parts taken from reference TRBV5-6 and TRBJ1-3, reads DAGVTQSPTHLIKTRGQQVTLRCSPKSGHDTVSWYQQALGQGPQFIFQYYEEEERQRGNFPDRFSGHQFPNYSSELNVNALLLGDSALYLCASSLEGRGNTIYFGEGSWLTVV.

Of note for this clone: Relative to the germline gene, one junction end is altered; a read error may explain this. CDR3 nucleotides: TGTGCCAGCAGCTTGTTCGGCGGTAAGGCCAACTTC. It specifies CASSLFGGKANF. The rearrangement joins TRBV5-5 to TRBJ2-5; D gene ambiguous. The CDR3 extends over 12 amino acids. Germline V CDR1 and CDR2: SGHKS, YYEKEE (reference sequence).

V usage is TRBV5-1 and J usage is TRBJ2-3; no reliable D call. V gave up 0 bases and J gave up 1 base, with 9 bases separating them. The CDR3 runs to 15 residues. Germline CDR1 and CDR2: SGHRS and YFSETQ. The CDR3 sequence is CASSLVERGTDTQYF. The CDR3 nucleotides are TGCGCCAGCAGCTTGGTTGAGAGAGGCACAGATACGCAGTATTTT.

This sequence joins TRBV30 and TRBJ1-3, with 7 bases aligning to TRBD1. Trimming cost V 4 bases and J 3 bases; bases outside gene matches: 3. CDR3 size: 13 residues. Per germline, CDR1 GTSNPN and CDR2 SVGIG (reference sequence). The CDR3: CAWNWDSGNTIYF. The CDR3 DNA reads as TGTGCCTGGAACTGGGACAGTGGAAACACCATATATTTT.

This clone is termed large. This rearrangement joins TRBV19 to TRBJ2-7; no firm D call. The V end lost 2 bases, the J end lost 3 bases, and 14 bases lay between the germline ends. The CDR3 spans 15 residues. Germline V gene lookup returns CDR1 LNHDA and CDR2 SQIVND (reference sequence). CDR3 in amino acids: CASSILSGQFYEQYF. For the CDR3, the DNA is TGTGCCAGTAGTATATTAAGTGGTCAGTTCTACGAGCAGTACTTC.

The rearrangement links TRBV28 to TRBJ2-5; 7 bases match TRBD1. The CDR3 is 17 amino acids. The V gene's germline CDR1 is MDHEN and CDR2 SYDVKM. V gave up 4 bases and J gave up 5 bases; unmatched junction bases: 16. The CDR3 region is CASSSPQTGARWETQYF. CDR3 DNA: TGTGCCAGCAGTTCCCCACAAACAGGGGCGAGATGGGAGACCCAGTACTTC.